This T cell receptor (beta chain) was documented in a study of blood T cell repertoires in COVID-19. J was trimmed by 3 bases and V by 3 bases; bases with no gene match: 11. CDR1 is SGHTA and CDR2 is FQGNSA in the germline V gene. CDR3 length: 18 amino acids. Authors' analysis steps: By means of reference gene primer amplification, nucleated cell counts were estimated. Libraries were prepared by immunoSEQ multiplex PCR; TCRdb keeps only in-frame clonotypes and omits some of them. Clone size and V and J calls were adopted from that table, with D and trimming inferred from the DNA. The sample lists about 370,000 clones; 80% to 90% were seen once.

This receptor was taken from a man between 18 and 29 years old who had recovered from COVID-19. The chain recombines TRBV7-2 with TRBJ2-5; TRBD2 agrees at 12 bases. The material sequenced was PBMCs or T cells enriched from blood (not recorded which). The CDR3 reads CASSFTLAGGRVEETQYF. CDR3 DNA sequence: TGTGCCAGCAGCTTCACCCTAGCGGGGGGGAGGGTGGAAGAGACCCAGTACTTC.